This T cell receptor (beta chain) was observed in a study of T cell repertoires in cytomegalovirus infection. Across the whole study: Newly reported HLA-C-restricted and thoroughly characterized HLA-B-restricted CMV epitopes were employed. Public TCR beta signatures marked donors with CMV infection and the matching HLA. Broader study findings: HLA-C-restricted TCR beta clonotypes specific for CMV led the ex vivo response.

This CDR3 has 15 amino acids. Germline V gene lookup returns CDR1 SGHDN and CDR2 FVKESK. Losses at the gene ends were 4 bases for V and 4 bases for J; bases not matched to a gene: 7. This clonotype was detected only a few times. Its specificity is not known. MiXCR was run by TCRdb on the reads, yielding one entry per CDR3 protein. The table records about 920,000 distinct CDR3 sequences, around 32% of them present only once. The receptor's source is a human donor in good health (CMV status not recorded). Some clones in this sample may be carry-over from other donors' samples. The chain links TRBV14 to TRBJ1-2; TRBD1 agrees at 9 bases. Material: cultured CD8+ T cells from PBMCs, obtained from culture after CMV antigen stimulation. In nucleotides, the CDR3 is TGTGCCAGCAGCCTTGGCCGGGACAGGGTCTATGGCTACACCTTC. Protein sequence: CASSLGRDRVYGYTF.